These 7 T cell receptor beta chains were all obtained from the same sample, sequenced in a study of cytomegalovirus exposure and HLA in healthy donors (TCRdb year 2017). Library generation was performed with the immunoSEQ multiplex PCR assay. A mixture of 60 forward primers for TCR Vbeta segments and 13 reverse primers for TCR Jbeta segments was used in the multiplex PCR. TCRdb's version of the immuneACCESS table is confined to in-frame rearrangements and falls short of the full clone set. An unresolved V gene accounts for under half of the shortfall where checked; the remainder is of unknown origin. The sample contains fewer than 85,000 clones, 72% of them found a single time. Around 4.7% of the sample is taken by the ten largest. The sequenced sample was PBMCs. Receptors originate from a man in his sixties in good health and CMV-seropositive.

This clone came up once. The rearrangement uses TRBV2 and TRBJ1-1, with TRBD1 matching 10 bases. V lost 6 bases and J lost 4; bases outside the gene matches: 2. The CDR3 totals 13 residues. Per the germline V gene, CDR1 is SNHLY and CDR2 is FYNNEI. CDR3 residues: CASSGQGGTEAFF. CDR3 DNA sequence: TGTGCCAGCAGCGGACAGGGGGGCACTGAAGCTTTCTTT.

The rearrangement joins TRBV7-2 to TRBJ2-2; 7 bases map to TRBD1. Trimming at V came to 5 bases and at J to 4 bases, leaving 13 bases not matched to a gene. Germline CDR1 is SGHTA and CDR2 is FQGNSA. The CDR3 has 17 residues. For the CDR3, the DNA is TGTGCCAGCAGCCCGGTATTTGAGGGGGCTGGCACCGGGGAGCTGTTTTTT. It codes for CASSPVFEGAGTGELFF.

This clone was detected a few times. This chain joins TRBV23-1 and TRBJ1-1, with 10 bases lining up with TRBD1. TRBV23-1 is an ORF; its function is uncertain. CDR3 length: 15 residues. V shed 6 bases and J 3 bases; nucleotides not matched to a gene: 7. The CDR3 DNA reads as TGCGCCAGCAGACCCGGGACAGGGGAGGACACTGAAGCTTTCTTT. It translates to CASRPGTGEDTEAFF.

The chain links TRBV7-2 to TRBJ1-2; D uncertain. With 8 bases removed from V and 3 bases from J, the gap between germline ends came to 10 bases. The CDR3 extends over 12 amino acids. Germline V gene data show CDR1 as SGHTA and CDR2 as FQGNSA. CDR3 amino acids: CASDRLDYGYTF. The DNA for the CDR3 is TGTGCCAGCGACCGACTCGACTATGGCTACACCTTC.

The chain links TRBV7-3 to TRBJ1-1, with D tentatively TRBD1 (6 bases). The germline V gene has CDR1 SGHTA and CDR2 FQGTGA. The CDR3 consists of 13 residues. Trimming stripped 8 bases from V and 1 base from J, with 11 bases between. CDR3: CASSGQQNTEAFF. CDR3 coding DNA: TGTGCCAGCTCCGGACAGCAGAACACTGAAGCTTTCTTT.

This clone was seen once. The chain couples TRBV9 to TRBJ1-3, with TRBD1 identical over 9 bases. The CDR3 is 16 residues long. Germline V CDR1 and CDR2: SGDLS, YYNGEE. J lost 4 bases, V lost 3 bases, and 8 bases had no gene match. CDR3 DNA sequence: TGTGCCAGCAGCGCCGACAGGGGGTTTACGGGAAACACCATATATTTT. It yields the protein CASSADRGFTGNTIYF.

The chain joins TRBV13 to TRBJ2-7; unclear D gene. Germline CDR1 and CDR2: PRHDT and FYEKMQ (reference sequence). The ends were cut back, 5 bases at V and 2 bases at J, with 10 bases in the middle. The length of the CDR3 is 13 residues. The DNA for the CDR3 is TGTGCCAGCAGCGTAAGAGCTGCCTACGAGCAGTACTTC. Its translation: CASSVRAAYEQYF.